These 8 T cell receptor beta chains originate from one sample sequenced in a study of cytomegalovirus exposure and HLA in healthy donors. Primers for the PCR totalled 60 Vbeta and 13 Jbeta. Here immunoSEQ multiplex PCR was the method, and the copy in TCRdb shows in-frame clones only, minus some. Among around 200,000 clones, 75% to 80% were seen once, and the ten largest hold 1.5% to 2%. Sequenced: PBMCs. These receptors all stem from a man between 18 and 29 years old in good health and CMV-seronegative.

This rearrangement joins TRBV4-3 to TRBJ2-1, with D hard to call. Trimming left V 4 bases short and J 0 bases short, with 10 bases between. Per germline, CDR1 LGHNA and CDR2 YSLEER. The CDR3 is 15 residues long. This CDR3 reads CASSRLVSSYNEQFF. CDR3 bases: TGCGCCAGCAGCCGCCTCGTTAGCTCCTACAATGAGCAGTTCTTC.

V usage is TRBV18 and J usage is TRBJ2-3; TRBD2 matches 11 bases. The V segment lost 4 bases and the J segment 0 bases; nucleotides outside the gene matches: 3. The germline CDR1 and CDR2 sequences are KGHSH and LQKENI. This CDR3 is 16 amino acids long. The CDR3, as DNA: TGTGCCAGCTCACGACGACTAGCGGGAAGCACAGATACGCAGTATTTT. Amino acids: CASSRRLAGSTDTQYF.

This chain links TRBV5-8 with TRBJ1-5, with D maybe TRBD1 (5 bases). Per the germline V gene, CDR1 is SGHTS and CDR2 is YDEGEE. The V and J ends lost 6 bases and 0 bases respectively, with 19 bases between them. This CDR3 is 17 amino acids long. CDR3 coding DNA: TGTGCCAGCAATCTGCTACAGGTTTTCGATAGCAATCAGCCCCAGCATTTT. Translated: CASNLLQVFDSNQPQHF.

This chain links TRBV7-2 with TRBJ2-7; TRBD2 is a possible D gene (6 bases). V was clipped by 0 bases and J by 3 bases, with 18 bases between them. The germline gives CDR1 SGHTA, CDR2 FQGNSA. The CDR3 loop spans 17 amino acids. The CDR3 sequence is CASSLAEAGFVGYEQYF. The CDR3, as DNA: TGTGCCAGCAGCTTAGCGGAGGCGGGGTTTGTCGGCTACGAGCAGTACTTC.

The chain joins TRBV6-6 to TRBJ2-1, with D tentatively TRBD1 (6 bases). Germline V gene sequence: CDR1 MNHNY, CDR2 SVGAGI (reference sequence). CDR3 length equals 12 residues. V was trimmed by 2 bases and J by 9 bases, leaving 8 bases between them. DNA for the CDR3: TGTGCCAGCAGTTACGGCAGGGGTGAGCAGTTCTTC. It codes for CASSYGRGEQFF.

V and J are TRBV11-2 and TRBJ2-5, with D perhaps TRBD2 (5 bases). TRBJ2-7 explains the end of the DNA better; the J call may be wrong. Germline V gives CDR1 SGHAT, CDR2 FQNNGV. The CDR3 extends over 16 amino acids. The CDR3 spells CASSFLRGRTAYEQYF. The CDR3, as DNA: TGTGCCAGCAGCTTCTTACGTGGCAGGACTGCCTACGAGCAGTACTTC.

A few counts support this clone. This rearrangement joins TRBV2 to TRBJ1-5; TRBD1 matches 8 bases. The ends lost 8 bases at V and 10 bases at J; junction bases unmatched: 16. Germline values: CDR1 SNHLY, CDR2 FYNNEI. This CDR3 has 15 residues. CDR3 sequence (DNA): TGTGCCAGCCAGTTCGGACAGGGAGGAATCAGCCCCCAGCATTTT. Amino acids: CASQFGQGGISPQHF. The full variable domain, completed using reference TRBV2 and TRBJ1-5, is EPEVTQTPSHQVTQMGQEVILRCVPISNHLYFYWYRQILGQKVEFLVSFYNNEISEKSEIFDDQFSVERPDGSNFTLKIRSTKLEDSAMYFCASQFGQGGISPQHFGDGTRLSIL.

The V gene is TRBV6-5, the J gene TRBJ2-1, with TRBD1 as a possible D gene (6 bases). Looked up from germline, CDR1 is MNHEY and CDR2 is SVGAGI. The V and J ends lost 2 bases and 4 bases respectively, with 15 bases between them. The CDR3 sequence is 16 residues long. The CDR3 bases are TGTGCCAGCAGTTACCCGACTCAACAGGGTTACAATGAGCAGTTCTTC. Translating it yields CASSYPTQQGYNEQFF.